The 11 T cell receptor beta chains reported below all come from one sample, sequenced in a study of T-cell reconstitution after alpha-beta-depleted transplantation in children. It was with unique molecular identifiers that the TCRbeta library was prepared. Each CDR3 protein is one row after TCRdb ran MiXCR on the PCR reads. This sample has about 640,000 distinct CDR3 sequences, with roughly 17% found just once. The sample here was PBMCs from the stem cell graft donor, taken from the stem cell graft. The receptors come from a human donor who donated a stem cell graft to a child with acute myeloid leukemia.

The genes are TRBV11-2 and TRBJ2-7; D may be TRBD1 or TRBD2 (5 bases each). In germline, CDR1 is SGHAT, CDR2 FQNNGV. The V and J ends lost 5 bases and 7 bases respectively, with 30 bases between them. This CDR3 contains 18 residues. Here the CDR3 DNA reads TGTGCCAGCAGCCCATGGCTCGCCGGGACGTCGACTCCTAGGGAGCAGTACTTC. It codes for CASSPWLAGTSTPREQYF.

This chain uses TRBV5-1 with TRBJ1-2; TRBD1 aligns across 9 bases. V lost 4 bases to trimming and J lost 6 bases; unmatched junction nucleotides: 7. The CDR3 spans 14 residues. Germline V CDR1 and CDR2: SGHRS, YFSETQ. CDR3 nucleotides: TGCGCCAGCAGCCCCGGGACAGGGATACATGGCTACACCTTC. Residues: CASSPGTGIHGYTF.

This clonotype showed up many times. The chain links TRBV20-1 to TRBJ1-5; D ambiguous. This CDR3 is 14 amino acids long. Germline assignment: CDR1 DFQATT and CDR2 SNEGSKA (reference sequence). V lost 5 bases, J lost 0 bases, and 11 bases lay in between. The CDR3 protein is CSAPGRNSNQPQHF. For the CDR3, the DNA is TGCAGTGCTCCTGGTAGGAATAGCAATCAGCCCCAGCATTTT.

There are a few counts of this clonotype. The gene calls are TRBV7-2 and TRBJ2-7; the D is unclear. The V and J ends lost 6 bases and 1 base respectively, with 16 bases between them. The CDR3 is 15 amino acids. Germline CDR1 reads SGHTA; CDR2 reads FQGNSA. The CDR3 reads CASRSLRTESYEQYF. The CDR3 region has the DNA TGTGCCAGCAGGTCCCTCAGGACGGAATCCTACGAGCAGTACTTC.

This clonotype was recorded at least ten times. The chain uses TRBV20-1 and TRBJ1-6, with 8 bases fitting TRBD1. This CDR3 is 16 amino acids long. Losses at the gene ends were 0 bases for V and 9 bases for J; bases not matched to a gene: 10. Germline-derived CDR1 and CDR2 are DFQATT and SNEGSKA (reference sequence). Written as DNA, the CDR3 is TGCAGTGCTAGAGACCTCTGGACAGGGCAAGGTTCACCCCTCCACTTT. Translated: CSARDLWTGQGSPLHF.

In its sample, this clonotype was seen many times. J is TRBJ2-1 and V is TRBV20-1; 12 nucleotides match TRBD2. This CDR3 is 15 amino acids long. With V trimmed by 6 bases and J by 5 bases, 8 bases remained unmatched. CDR1 is DFQATT, CDR2 SNEGSKA, per germline (reference sequence). The CDR3, as DNA: TGCAGTGCCTCGGGTTCTAGCGGGGGGGACAATGAGCAGTTCTTC. Translation gives CSASGSSGGDNEQFF.

J is TRBJ1-2 and V is TRBV7-2; no clear D gene. The CDR3 extends over 15 amino acids. The germline V and J ends were trimmed by 6 bases and 3 bases, with 17 bases remaining between them. Germline V gene sequence: CDR1 SGHTA, CDR2 FQGNSA. CDR3 coding DNA: TGTGCCAGCAGGGAGGGCCCCACGGCTTACTATGGCTACACCTTC. It specifies CASREGPTAYYGYTF.

The V gene is TRBV7-2, the J gene TRBJ2-1; 14 bases fit TRBD2. Looked up from germline, CDR1 is SGHTA and CDR2 is FQGNSA. V dropped 2 bases and J dropped 0; count of bases not matched to a gene: 15. This CDR3 has 22 residues. CDR3 sequence (DNA): TGTGCCAGCAGCTTATCCCTGCGACGCGGGACTAGCGGGGGCCGCTCCTACAATGAGCAGTTCTTC. Its translation: CASSLSLRRGTSGGRSYNEQFF.

The chain uses TRBV7-9 and TRBJ1-1, with D unclear. The CDR3 is 12 amino acids. The germline V gene encodes CDR1 SEHNR and CDR2 FQNEAQ (reference sequence). V was trimmed by 3 bases and J by 7 bases, leaving 9 bases between them. The CDR3 loop reads CASSLGADEAFF. Written as DNA, the CDR3 is TGTGCCAGCAGCTTGGGCGCGGATGAAGCTTTCTTT.

On this clonotype itself: A much larger clone is a single base away; this may be a read error. The chain carries TRBV20-1 and TRBJ2-1; TRBD2 is a possible D gene (6 bases). This CDR3 comprises 15 residues. Germline V CDR1 and CDR2: DFQATT, SNEGSKA (reference sequence). The CDR3 is CCARERGGEANEQFF. CDR3 nucleotide sequence: TGCTGTGCTAGAGAGAGGGGCGGGGAAGCCAATGAGCAGTTCTTC.

This clonotype was observed a handful of times. This sequence joins TRBV6-5 and TRBJ2-3; tentative D call: TRBD2 (5 bases). Germline V lookup: CDR1 MNHEY, CDR2 SVGAGI. Trimming removed 0 bases from V and 1 base from J, with 8 bases in between. The CDR3 runs to 15 residues. The CDR3 DNA sequence: TGTGCCAGCAGTTACTCGCGGGCGGGCACAGATACGCAGTATTTT. It translates to CASSYSRAGTDTQYF.